The rows below give T cell receptor beta chains drawn from one sample of a study of blood T cell repertoires in COVID-19. The method was immunoSEQ multiplex PCR; TCRdb's version includes in-frame clones alone and lacks a portion of them. The repertoire holds 450,000 or so clones, approximately 91% seen once, with roughly 1.6% in the top ten. The sequencing input was peripheral blood. The receptors were sampled from a woman in her forties with COVID-19, enrolled during active disease. The CDR3 runs from the conserved cysteine through the conserved F or W. The D gene is left open where the match is weak. Not every row has a clone size; where given, it reads once, few, many or a size class.

V	size	J	D	DNA	CDR3
TRBV28	.	TRBJ1-6	.	TGTGCCAGCAGTGCTCGGAATTCACCCCTCCACTTT	CASSARNSPLHF
TRBV7-3	.	TRBJ2-6	.	TGTGCCAGCAGCTTGGTTTCGGGGGTCCCTGGGGCCAACGTCCTGACTTTC	CASSLVSGVPGANVLTF
TRBV7-9	.	TRBJ2-5	.	TGTGCCAGCAGCTTAGGGGTCGGGGAAGGAGTGGAGACCCAGTACTTC	CASSLGVGEGVETQYF
TRBV9	.	TRBJ1-4	.	TGTGCCAGCAGCGTAAGGGGGAGGGCAACTAATGAAAAACTGTTTTTT	CASSVRGRATNEKLFF
TRBV7-6	.	TRBJ2-7	TRBD2	TGTGCCAGCAGCGGGGACTATGGCGGGCACCACGAGCAGTACTTC	CASSGDYGGHHEQYF
TRBV11-2	.	TRBJ2-7	.	TGTGCCAGCAGCTTGGTCCCCCAGAACACCTACGAGCAGTACTTC	CASSLVPQNTYEQYF
TRBV4-2	.	TRBJ2-5	TRBD2	TGTGCCAGCAGCCAAGATGTTGCGGGGGGGCGAAAGACCCAGTACTTC	CASSQDVAGGRKTQYF
TRBV3-1/TRBV3-2	.	TRBJ1-5	TRBD1	TGTGCCAGCAGCGGACAGGGCAGTCAGCCCCAGCATTTT	CASSGQGSQPQHF
TRBV6-5	few	TRBJ1-3	TRBD1	TGTGCCAGCAGCCCGGACAGGGCTGGAAACACCATATATTTT	CASSPDRAGNTIYF
TRBV27	.	TRBJ1-2	.	TGTGCCAGCAGTTGGGCGGAGGGGAACTATGGCTACACCTTC	CASSWAEGNYGYTF
TRBV28	once	TRBJ1-2	.	TGTGCCAGCAGTTCGGTCTGGTATGGCTACACCTTC	CASSSVWYGYTF
TRBV18	few	TRBJ1-5	.	TGTGCCAGCTCAGACCGGAGAGGGGACAAAGGGCCCCAGCATTTT	CASSDRRGDKGPQHF
TRBV7-3	once	TRBJ1-1	.	TGTGCCAGCAGCTTACAAGGGGTGGAGAACACTGAAGCTTTCTTT	CASSLQGVENTEAFF
TRBV5-4	.	TRBJ1-1	.	TGTGCCAGCAGCTTCACAGGGACCATGAACACTGAAGCTTTCTTT	CASSFTGTMNTEAFF
TRBV28	.	TRBJ2-7	TRBD2	TGTGCCAGCAGTCCCACCCCGGGGGGTGGCGCCTACGAGCAGTACTTC	CASSPTPGGGAYEQYF
TRBV28	.	TRBJ2-5	.	TGTGCCAGCAGTTTATCTCTAGAGACCCAGTACTTC	CASSLSLETQYF
TRBV29-1	.	TRBJ2-6	.	TGCAGCGGCTATATCTCTGGGGCCAACGTCCTGACTTTC	CSGYISGANVLTF
TRBV9	.	TRBJ2-1	.	TGTGCCAGCAGCGTCACTAGCTCGGTCTCTCATGAGCAGTTCTTC	CASSVTSSVSHEQFF
TRBV15	.	TRBJ1-4	TRBD1	TGTGCCACCAGCAGAGAACAGGGGATTGAAAAACTGTTTTTT	CATSREQGIEKLFF
TRBV24-1	.	TRBJ2-5	TRBD1	TGTGCCACCAGTGATCTCCAGGGGGCTGCGGGTGAGACCCAGTACTTC	CATSDLQGAAGETQYF
TRBV3-1/TRBV3-2	.	TRBJ2-7	TRBD1	TGTGCCAGCAGCCGACAGGGGGCGAAGTACTTC	CASSRQGAKYF
TRBV5-4	.	TRBJ1-2	.	TGTGCCAGCAGCCCACCGGCAGGGAACTATGGCTACACCTTC	CASSPPAGNYGYTF
TRBV29-1	once	TRBJ1-5	TRBD1	TGCAGCGTCCGGGACAGAGATAGCAATCAGCCCCAGCATTTT	CSVRDRDSNQPQHF
TRBV6-2/TRBV6-3	.	TRBJ2-2	.	TGTGCCAGCAGTCTTGGGCGCAGTTCCTTGAACACCGGGGAGCTGTTTTTT	CASSLGRSSLNTGELFF
TRBV4-2	once	TRBJ2-2	TRBD1	TGTGCCAGCAGCCAAAACCGACAGGGGTCGTCCGGGGAGCTGTTTTTT	CASSQNRQGSSGELFF
TRBV7-9	.	TRBJ1-4	.	TGTGCCAGCAGCTTAGCGCAGGGTAGTGAAAAACTGTTTTTT	CASSLAQGSEKLFF
TRBV28	.	TRBJ1-2	.	TGTGCCAGCAGCCCCGGGTTGGGACATTACTATGGCTACACCTTC	CASSPGLGHYYGYTF
TRBV2	.	TRBJ1-6	.	TGTGCCAGCAGTGAAGATAAGAGGCCCAATTCACCCCTCCACTTT	CASSEDKRPNSPLHF
TRBV18	.	TRBJ1-5	.	TGTGCCAGCTCACTCGGTGGGGGGTCGGGTCAGCCCCAGCATTTT	CASSLGGGSGQPQHF
TRBV5-1	.	TRBJ1-2	TRBD1	TGCGCCAGCAGCTTGGAGGGGGCATTGGGCTACACCTTC	CASSLEGALGYTF
TRBV7-2	.	TRBJ1-2	.	TGTGCCAGCAGCTTAGCCCTCAGAGGCGGCTACACCTTC	CASSLALRGGYTF
TRBV7-2	.	TRBJ1-1	TRBD1	TGTGCCAGCAGCCTCAGGACAGGGTGGAACACTGAAGCTTTCTTT	CASSLRTGWNTEAFF
TRBV7-2	.	TRBJ2-7	.	TGTGCCAGCAGTACTATGGGGGCGACCTACGAGCAGTACTTC	CASSTMGATYEQYF
TRBV4-1	once	TRBJ1-1	.	TGCGCCAGCAGCCAAAGGAGCGAGGGGAACAGGGACATGAACACTGAAGCTTTCTTT	CASSQRSEGNRDMNTEAFF
TRBV28	.	TRBJ1-5	.	TGTGCCAGCAGCCCGCCCGTGGTGACAGAGAGTCAGCCCCAGCATTTT	CASSPPVVTESQPQHF
TRBV5-1	.	TRBJ1-1	.	TGCGCCAGCAGCTTGGTTTCTAGGAACACTGAAGCTTTCTTT	CASSLVSRNTEAFF
TRBV15	few	TRBJ2-3	.	TGTGCCACCAGCTACGTACAAGATACGCAGTATTTT	CATSYVQDTQYF
TRBV18	.	TRBJ1-5	.	TGTGCCAGCTCACCGGGGGGGAGGAATCAGCCCCAGCATTTT	CASSPGGRNQPQHF
TRBV6-6	.	TRBJ2-7	TRBD1	TGTGCCAGCAGTTACACCCCTGACAGGGGTGGCTACGAGCAGTACTTC	CASSYTPDRGGYEQYF
TRBV4-1	.	TRBJ1-2	TRBD1	TGCGCCAGCAGCCAGGGCCCGGGACAGGGACCTTATGGCTACACCTTC	CASSQGPGQGPYGYTF
TRBV18	once	TRBJ2-5	.	TGTGCCAGCTCACCAGTTTCGACAGGCTGGGGGCAAGAGACCCAGTACTTC	CASSPVSTGWGQETQYF
TRBV9	once	TRBJ2-1	TRBD2	TGTGCCAGCAGCGAGACTAGCGGGAGGGCTAGCTACAATGAGCAGTTCTTC	CASSETSGRASYNEQFF
TRBV7-3	.	TRBJ2-1	TRBD2	TGTGCCAGCAGCTTATTACCCAGCGGGGGGCCTAACTCCTACAATGAGCAGTTCTTC	CASSLLPSGGPNSYNEQFF
TRBV29-1	.	TRBJ2-1	.	TGCAGCGTTGAAGTGAGTAACACAGGGTGGTTCGGTGAGCAGTTCTTC	CSVEVSNTGWFGEQFF